The clone carrying this TCR beta chain was seen repeatedly, ten times or more. Its cognate antigen is unknown. These data originate in a study of naive and memory T cell subsets. Broader study findings: This RNA-based method may be sensitive to activation-related transcript changes.

An oligonucleotide containing a UMI was ligated to the 3' end of TCR cDNA. Cells were not sorted; total RNA input targeted about 1 to 1000 ng. Germline V gene lookup returns CDR1 KGHDR and CDR2 SFDVKD. The CDR3 extends over 12 amino acids. The V and J ends lost 4 bases and 5 bases respectively, with 6 bases between them. Four PCR rounds used nested alpha and beta constant region primers plus the SP2 primer. Alpha and beta constant region primers primed reverse transcription for blood and skin samples. In TCRdb, the 5' RACE reads were re-called with MiXCR into one record per CDR3 protein. The data show about 62,000 distinct CDR3 sequences, with approximately 8% seen just once and 15% to 20% held by the top ten.

J is TRBJ2-3 and V is TRBV24-1; no firm D call. The sequence derives from a female donor in good health. The CDR3 DNA sequence: TGTGCCACCAGTGAGGCGGAAGATACGCAGTATTTT. As protein: CATSEAEDTQYF.